This T cell receptor (beta chain) was retrieved from a study of cytomegalovirus exposure and HLA in healthy donors (dated by TCRdb to about 2017). For the wider study: An earlier analysis of some 550 of the donors reported more than 250 Gb of sequence data and some 120 million unique TCR beta sequences from about 200 million T cells. About 280 gigabases of sequencing data and roughly 80 million unique TCR sequences made up an early release that covered approximately 650 HLA-typed donors. A later analysis re-examined previously published TCR beta repertoires from more than 550 donors and added high-resolution HLA genotyping to investigate patterns of TCR occurrence. To predict cytomegalovirus infection status, the study brought together high-throughput TCR immunosequencing, statistical association of individual TCRs with disease status, and machine learning. Genome-wide SNP genotypes for about 60% of the 666 donors were used in a later genetic analysis, which treated that subset as a discovery cohort. Four to six DR-DQ haplotypes were handled as single units for association and clustering, since linkage in the cohort was strong. In an earlier analysis of roughly 600 of the donors, high-throughput TCR beta sequencing was used to judge whether each TCR beta V gene segment behaved as functional or pseudogenic. Among the roughly 390 genotyped donors, around 79% belonged to the genetic ancestry cluster associated with self-reported Caucasian donors. Typing coverage varied by locus: roughly 629-640 donors for A, B, C, DRB1 and DQB1; roughly 560 for DQA1; over 600 for DPA1; about 450 for DPB1. Rather than drawing on any new phenotypic data, the later analysis identified candidate immune exposures from TCR beta sequences and the way those sequences occurred across donors. Alongside the repertoire data, information on donor age, sex, ethnicity and CMV serostatus was compiled. In addition to the first cohort of 650 to 800 subjects, a separate validation cohort of approximately 130 different subjects was used. On average, roughly 240,000 unique TCR beta nucleotide sequences were sequenced per donor among a few hundred genotyped donors of the cohort, with roughly 18% of those sequences being non-productive. The study was designed to test whether signatures of past pathogen exposure could be identified by cataloging public T cell receptors. All discovery cohort repertoires had been generated using a single sequencing platform. The T cell repertoires of roughly 660 subjects were profiled by immunosequencing and related to cytomegalovirus serostatus. Both class I and class II loci were covered by HLA typing, at four-digit resolution. Overall study results and their limits: An association between a missense DCLRE1C variant and V-gene and J-gene trimming of TCR beta chains was found in a later genetic analysis and replicated in an independent cohort. A further reported finding was that TCR beta sequences accurately predicted the HLA-A and HLA-B alleles for most subjects in the first cohort. In both the original and validation cohorts, the classifier was reported to diagnose cytomegalovirus status with high specificity and sensitivity. A total of 150 or so TCR beta chains were listed by the study as associated with cytomegalovirus. In a later analysis, HLA-associated TCR beta chains showed more clonal expansion and lower generation probabilities than non-associated chains that were equally common. Sequencing depth was assumed to be roughly uniform across donors in the presence/absence analyses, though that assumption may not hold. Some IMGT-functional V segments, including TRBV6-2 and TRBV6-3, could not be distinguished by the 87-base-pair reads and were therefore excluded. Linkage disequilibrium might explain the correlated functional status among segregating V segments, but an unknown experimental factor could not be excluded. In a later analysis, TCR association rates were found to vary across HLA loci, with the most associated TCRs seen for DRB1 alleles and the fewest for HLA-C alleles. The only immune exposure information available for the cohort was CMV serostatus. A later analysis associated 15,000 or so TCR beta sequences with specific HLA alleles at a false discovery rate of 0.05. According to the authors, the approach could potentially be generalized to other disease states and immunological phenotypes. Most TCR sequences were observed very rarely across donors, whereas some public TCRs were present in many individuals. A cluster of highly shared sequence variants was judged likely to be a technical artifact of the sequencing pipeline. When HLA alleles, especially DR and DQ, strongly co-occurred, attributing TCR associations to individual alleles was difficult. Because counts were too low, roughly 17 rarely observed V segments, including chromosome 9 orphons, were left out of the earlier analysis of 587 of the donors. A later genetic analysis reported fewer N-insertions in productive TCRs among donors in an Asian-associated ancestry cluster than the 666-donor mean. In this cohort, only TCR beta chains were sequenced, and detectable features were limited by the absence of alpha or paired-chain data. A later analysis reported that several top co-occurrence clusters appeared linked to parvovirus B19, influenza, CMV and Epstein-Barr virus. A later analysis found that most CMV-associated TCR beta chains appeared HLA-restricted, with HLA associations seemingly driven largely by CMV exposure. In vitro tests confirmed that three of the cytomegalovirus-associated TCR beta chains recognize cytomegalovirus antigens. Because HLA typing was missing for some donors at each locus, association tests included only the typed subset. Broadly in line with IMGT annotations, most TCR beta V segments showed up in productive rearrangements about 87% or about 30% of the time in an earlier analysis of approximately 600 of the donors.

As concerns this clone: What this receptor recognizes is not known. The junction departs from germline at one end; a sequencing error may be responsible.

The method behind the library was the immunoSEQ multiplex PCR assay. For the multiplex PCR, a mixture combining 60 forward primers for TCR Vbeta segments and 13 reverse primers for TCR Jbeta segments was used. The CDR3 region of rearranged TCR beta genes was amplified from genomic DNA by a multiplex PCR assay. The Illumina HiSeq System was used to sequence the amplified TCR beta libraries as 87-base-pair reads. In the original analysis: A later analysis tallied some 79 million unique TCR beta chains across the approximately 670 repertoires, and approximately 9.9 million of those chains were shared by two or more donors. To remove PCR and sequencing errors, raw reads were error-corrected and collapsed into unique sequences using a nearest-neighbor algorithm that merged closely related sequences. Alignment of CDR3 sequences to IMGT reference sequences was used to assign V, D and J gene segments. Each retained sequence needed at least a six-nucleotide match to both a V gene segment and a J gene segment. A rearrangement counted as productive if the CDR3 had no stop codons and remained in frame with V and J, and every other rearrangement counted as non-productive. CDR3 was defined according to IMGT convention as the region running from the second conserved V-encoded cysteine to the conserved J-encoded phenylalanine. In an earlier analysis of more than 550 of the donors, sequences lacking an unambiguous match to a single V gene segment were excluded. In an earlier analysis of some 590 of the donors, V segments were called functional above 56.7% productive rearrangements and were called segregating when the between-donor standard deviation exceeded 5%. A statistical classification framework was developed to diagnose cytomegalovirus status using the catalog of TCR beta chain sequences. In a later analysis, V and J genes were assigned by comparing TCR nucleotide sequences against IMGT/GENE-DB human TR gene sequences. Using the TCRdist pipeline, a later analysis assigned CDR3 sequences along with most-parsimonious VDJ recombination scenarios. In a later analysis, each TCR beta chain was defined by its CDR3 amino acid sequence together with its V-gene family, and reads without a unique V-gene family were excluded. A later analysis removed 500 to 650 highly shared, low-generation-probability nucleotide sequences to deal with suspected cross-contamination and a sequencing artifact. In a later analysis, a clonal expansion index was calculated for each public chain from normalized within-repertoire ranks of inferred template counts. In a later analysis, generation probabilities were computed using a VDJ recombination model fitted to out-of-frame rearrangements, and the results were checked against IGoR. A later analysis scored TCR-TCR, TCR-HLA and TCR-CMV co-occurrence with hypergeometric tests, applying a repertoire-size bias correction to TCR pairs. A later analysis estimated false discovery rates by permuting HLA or CMV assignments 20 times. In a later analysis, co-occurring TCRs were grouped using DBSCAN, with TCRdist sequence similarity added in when clustering inside HLA-allele-positive subsets. Repertoires with fewer than 30,000 or more than 120,000 public chains were left out of co-occurrence clustering, as were four to six repertoires with anomalous nucleotide sharing. As stored in TCRdb, this immuneACCESS dataset retains in-frame rearrangements with V and J assigned. A fraction of the clones does not appear; measured against another copy, unresolved V genes explain less than half of the discrepancy, and the remainder lacks a known reason. That table furnishes V, J and clone size, whereas the DNA furnished D and trimming. For this sample the table gives about 110,000 clones, of which more than 70% were detected only once. The leading ten clones occupy roughly 2.9% of the sample.

The cohort consisted of approximately 670 healthy bone marrow donors. All cohort members were sampled while nominally healthy, although unrecorded immune exposures were likely present. The donor was CMV seropositive and belonged to the group of 250 to 300 seropositive cohort members. A peripheral blood sample was collected from each donor, and TCR beta sequencing was performed on peripheral blood mononuclear cells. The Qiagen DNeasy Blood Extraction Kit was used to extract genomic DNA from the blood cell samples. The CDR3 measures 18 amino acids from cysteine to phenylalanine. Just the 54-base CDR3 DNA is kept, in frame starting at base 1. The germline V gene (reference sequence) provides CDR1 SEHNR and CDR2 FQNEAQ.

The receptor comes from a woman aged 55-70 years in good health and CMV-seropositive. The sequenced sample was PBMCs. The sequence is built from TRBV7-9 and TRBJ1-4, with 7 bases in between that match TRBD1. In nucleotide form, the sequence is TGTTCCAGCAGCCACCTTAGGGGGCGCGGGAAGACTAATGAAAAACTGTTTTTT. Its protein is CSSSHLRGRGKTNEKLFF.